The 20 T cell receptor beta chains given below trace back to one sample, sequenced in a study of regulatory T cells in long-lasting Graves disease. iRepertoire HTBI primers and Arm-PCR of CDR3 regions built TCR beta libraries. TCRdb re-derived calls from the multiplex PCR reads in MiXCR, one entry per CDR3 protein. Among around 450,000 distinct CDR3 sequences listed, around 14% were seen once. As for time point: newly diagnosed GD, antithyroid drugs for less than 3 months. From PBMCs, RNA was extracted and then used to make the TCR library. These data are also associated with another study on T cells in Graves' hyperthyroidism and ophthalmopathy.

The sample in question was peripheral blood mononuclear cells (PBMCs), obtained at new diagnosis, from a patient treated with antithyroid drugs. These receptors all come from a woman aged 25 to 39 with Graves disease.

This clonotype was picked up many times. The rearrangement joins TRBV30 to TRBJ2-1, with 9 bases lining up with TRBD2. The V segment lost 0 bases and the J segment 9 bases; nucleotides outside the gene matches: 3. The germline V gene encodes CDR1 GTSNPN and CDR2 SVGIG (reference sequence). The CDR3 is made up of 13 amino acids. The CDR3 loop is CAWSVAAGGEQFF. The CDR3 coding sequence is TGTGCCTGGAGTGTAGCAGCGGGAGGTGAGCAGTTCTTC.

The rearrangement links TRBV6-2 or TRBV6-3 to TRBJ2-5; maybe TRBD1 (6 bases). Trimming took 6 bases from V and 2 from J, leaving 7 bases between them. The CDR3 is 12 residues long. Per the germline V gene, CDR1 is MNHEY and CDR2 is SVGEGT. In DNA form, the CDR3 reads TGTGCCAGCAGACAGGGACAAGAGACCCAGTACTTC. Its protein is CASRQGQETQYF.

This clonotype was detected many times. V is TRBV3-1 and J is TRBJ1-5; the match to TRBD1 covers 10 bases. CDR1 is LGHDT, CDR2 YNNKEL, per germline (reference sequence). The V and J ends lost 8 bases and 5 bases, in that order; junction bases with no gene match: 0. The CDR3 has 12 amino acids. The CDR3 DNA is TGTGCCAGCGGGACAGGGGATCAGCCCCAGCATTTT. Translated, it gives CASGTGDQPQHF.

For this clonotype: A much larger clonotype is one base distant, so this may be a read error. The chain carries TRBV30 and TRBJ2-3; D is perhaps TRBD1 (5 bases). Per germline, CDR1 GTSNPN and CDR2 SVGIG (reference sequence). The CDR3 is 13 amino acids. CDR3 DNA sequence: TGTGCCTGGAGTGAAGGGGTCACAGATTCGCAGTATTTT. Encoded protein: CAWSEGVTDSQYF.

There are many counts of this clonotype. The V gene is TRBV20-1, the J gene TRBJ2-2, with D perhaps being TRBD1 or TRBD2 (6 bases each). The CDR3 extends over 16 amino acids. V lost 6 bases and J 5 bases, leaving 22 bases between the germline ends. In germline, CDR1 is DFQATT, CDR2 SNEGSKA (reference sequence). DNA for the CDR3: TGCAGTGCCTCGACAGGAGCGGGCTGGGGGACCGGGGAGCTGTTTTTT. It translates to CSASTGAGWGTGELFF.

The rearrangement uses TRBV14 and TRBJ2-3; D gene unclear. Trimming shortened V by 0 bases and J by 6 bases, and 16 bases separated the two germline ends. Germline loops: CDR1 SGHDN, CDR2 FVKESK. This CDR3 has 16 amino acids. The CDR3 nucleotides are TGTGCCAGCAGCCAAGATGGCAGCGATTCATGGGATACGCAGTATTTT. Translated, it gives CASSQDGSDSWDTQYF.

This clonotype showed up many times. The chain combines TRBV6-1 with TRBJ2-3; D is possibly TRBD2 (6 bases). CDR1 MNHNS and CDR2 SASEGT come from the germline V gene. This CDR3 has 14 amino acids. Trimming took 6 bases from V and 5 from J, leaving 15 bases between them. DNA for the CDR3: TGTGCCAGCAGGCGGGACGGCTGGGGAGATACGCAGTATTTT. This encodes CASRRDGWGDTQYF.

Concerning this clonotype itself: Relative to the germline gene, one junction end is altered; a read error may explain this. V usage is TRBV6-2 or TRBV6-3 and J usage is TRBJ2-4, with a tentative D call TRBD2 (5 bases). CDR3 length equals 18 residues. Germline values: CDR1 MNHEY, CDR2 SVGEGT. The chain's CDR3 is CAGSRLPSTGVAKNIQYF. The DNA of the CDR3 is TGTGCCGGCAGCAGACTACCCTCGACTGGGGTAGCCAAAAACATTCAGTACTTC.

This clonotype was found many times. The V gene is TRBV6-9, the J gene TRBJ2-1; the match to TRBD2 covers 10 bases. Germline CDR1 MNHGY, CDR2 SVAAGI. CDR3 length: 15 amino acids. Losses at the gene ends were 3 bases for V and 7 bases for J; bases not matched to a gene: 6. CDR3 in DNA: TGTGCCAGCAGTTACTCTAGCGGGAGAAGGAATGAGCAGTTCTTC. It translates to CASSYSSGRRNEQFF.

The rearrangement uses TRBV10-1 and TRBJ2-3; TRBD2 matches at 9 bases. This CDR3 has 16 amino acids. With V trimmed by 3 bases and J by 3 bases, 7 bases remained unmatched. In germline, CDR1 is WNHNN, CDR2 SYGVQD (reference sequence). As DNA, the CDR3 is TGCGCCAGCAGTGACAAGGGACTAGCCTTTACAGATACGCAGTATTTT. It encodes CASSDKGLAFTDTQYF.

This clonotype is medium-sized by share. The J gene is TRBJ2-1, the V gene TRBV20-1; 8 bases match TRBD2. Per germline, CDR1 DFQATT and CDR2 SNEGSKA (reference sequence). Trimming cost V 3 bases and J 9 bases; bases outside gene matches: 7. The CDR3 contains 13 residues. CDR3 in DNA: TGCAGTGCTAGCGGGGGGGTGGACAGTGAGCAGTTCTTC. This translates into CSASGGVDSEQFF.

This clonotype has at least ten counts. This chain connects TRBV9 to TRBJ2-2; D remains unclear. V was cut by 7 bases and J by 7 bases, with 17 bases left in between. Germline CDR1 SGDLS, CDR2 YYNGEE. The CDR3 is 14 amino acids. Here the CDR3 DNA reads TGTGCCAGCCTCACCGAGGTCTGGGTCGGGGAGCTGTTTTTT. It yields the protein CASLTEVWVGELFF.

CDR3 region: CASSESKGLPGYTF. The CDR3 bases are TGTGCCAGCAGTGAGAGTAAAGGGCTCCCTGGCTACACCTTC. The rearrangement links TRBV25-1 to TRBJ1-2; D is unclear. The CDR3 length is 14 residues. Trimming pared 3 bases from V and 7 bases from J, leaving 15 bases between. Germline CDR1 is MGHDK and CDR2 is SYGVNS.

This clonotype was observed many times. This sequence joins TRBV30 and TRBJ1-5, with TRBD1 identical over 7 bases. The CDR3 covers 16 residues. The germline gives CDR1 GTSNPN, CDR2 SVGIG (reference sequence). V shed 0 bases, J shed 0 bases, and the junction held 5 bases outside the gene matches. The CDR3 spells CAWSVQGQYSNQPQHF. CDR3 sequence (DNA): TGTGCCTGGAGTGTACAGGGACAGTATAGCAATCAGCCCCAGCATTTT.

This clonotype was seen at least ten times. The chain joins TRBV7-2 to TRBJ1-4; D is possibly TRBD1 (6 bases). The CDR3 has 13 amino acids. V lost 3 bases, J lost 6 bases, and 8 bases lay in between. Germline V gene data show CDR1 as SGHTA and CDR2 as FQGNSA. This chain's CDR3 is CASSLRQDEKLFF. In DNA, the CDR3 is TGTGCCAGCAGCTTGAGACAGGATGAAAAACTGTTTTTT.

The table lists this clonotype with many counts. V and J are TRBV7-3 and TRBJ1-2; D not resolved. Germline assignment: CDR1 SGHTA and CDR2 FQGTGA. Trimming pared 5 bases from V and 5 bases from J, leaving 15 bases between. The length of the CDR3 is 14 residues. Here the CDR3 DNA reads TGTGCCAGCAGCCCTGGGATTGGTCTGTATGGCTACACCTTC. Translation gives CASSPGIGLYGYTF.

The chain couples TRBV11-2 to TRBJ2-1, with a tentative D call TRBD2 (5 bases). The CDR3 runs 15 residues. Trimming stripped 4 bases from V and 5 bases from J, with 15 bases between. Germline V gives CDR1 SGHAT, CDR2 FQNNGV. This CDR3 is CASSYLTGKHNEQFF. CDR3 sequence (DNA): TGTGCCAGCAGCTATCTAACCGGGAAGCACAATGAGCAGTTCTTC.

J is TRBJ1-2 and V is TRBV5-8; D ambiguous. The CDR3 is 15 residues long. Trimming shortened V by 1 base and J by 4 bases, and 14 bases separated the two germline ends. Germline V lookup: CDR1 SGHTS, CDR2 YDEGEE. CDR3 sequence: CASSLSVWGPYGYTF. The CDR3, as DNA: TGTGCCAGCAGCTTGTCCGTATGGGGTCCCTATGGCTACACCTTC.

The chain combines TRBV19 with TRBJ1-1; 8 bases agree with TRBD1. J gave up 0 bases and V 4 bases, and 1 base lay outside the gene matches. CDR3 size: 14 residues. Germline CDR1 reads LNHDA; CDR2 reads SQIVND (reference sequence). As DNA, the CDR3 is TGTGCCAGTAGTACGGACAGGGTGAACACTGAAGCTTTCTTT. It encodes CASSTDRVNTEAFF.

This clonotype was detected many times. V gene TRBV20-1 combines with J gene TRBJ1-2; D remains ambiguous. The length of the CDR3 is 14 residues. CDR1 and CDR2 (germline): DFQATT, SNEGSKA (reference sequence). Trimming pared 1 base from V and 7 bases from J, leaving 16 bases between. The CDR3, as DNA: TGCAGTGCTAGAGGGCGGTGGGCGGGGAGTGGCTACACCTTC. Translated, it gives CSARGRWAGSGYTF.